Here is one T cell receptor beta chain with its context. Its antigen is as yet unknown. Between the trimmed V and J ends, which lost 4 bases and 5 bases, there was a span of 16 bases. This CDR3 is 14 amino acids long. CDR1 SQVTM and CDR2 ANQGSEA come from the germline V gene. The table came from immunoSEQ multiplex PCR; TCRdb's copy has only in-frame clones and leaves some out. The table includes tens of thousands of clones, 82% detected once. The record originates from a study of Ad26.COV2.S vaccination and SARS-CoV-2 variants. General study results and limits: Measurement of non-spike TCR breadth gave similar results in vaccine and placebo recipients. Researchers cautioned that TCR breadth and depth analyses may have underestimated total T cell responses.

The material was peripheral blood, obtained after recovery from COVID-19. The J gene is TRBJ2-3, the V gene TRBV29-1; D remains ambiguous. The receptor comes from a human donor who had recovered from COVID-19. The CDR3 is CSVGTQSVGDTQYF. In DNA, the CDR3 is TGCAGCGTTGGGACCCAGTCGGTCGGAGATACGCAGTATTTT.